The 3 T cell receptor beta chains given below trace back to one sample, sequenced in a study of blood T cell repertoires in COVID-19. The table came from immunoSEQ multiplex PCR; TCRdb's copy has only in-frame clones and leaves some out. The table shows approximately 270,000 clones, with 75% to 90% occurring only once. The sample consisted of peripheral blood. The receptor source for this set is a man in his thirties or forties with acute or convalescent COVID-19.

This chain joins TRBV9 and TRBJ2-2; 10 positions agree with TRBD1. The CDR3 consists of 15 residues. Germline CDR1 reads SGDLS; CDR2 reads YYNGEE. J lost 6 bases, V lost 2 bases, and 4 bases had no gene match. CDR3 loop: CASSVSGTGAGELFF. The DNA of the CDR3 is TGTGCCAGCAGCGTTTCCGGGACAGGGGCCGGGGAGCTGTTTTTT.

V is TRBV25-1 and J is TRBJ2-3, with no clear D. The CDR3 contains 13 residues. Germline CDR1 is MGHDK and CDR2 is SYGVNS. Trimming took off 0 bases at V and 8 bases at J, with 9 bases between the two ends. CDR3: CASSEYGSLTQYF. The CDR3 nucleotides read TGTGCCAGCAGTGAATACGGGTCCCTTACGCAGTATTTT.

The genes are TRBV30 and TRBJ2-2; 8 bases match TRBD1. The CDR3 loop spans 20 amino acids. V dropped 4 bases and J dropped 7; count of bases not matched to a gene: 26. Germline V gives CDR1 GTSNPN, CDR2 SVGIG (reference sequence). The CDR3 DNA follows: TGTGCCTGGACCCCAATACGAATCTTAGCCAGGGGGCACAGGTACGGGGAGCTGTTTTTT. It specifies CAWTPIRILARGHRYGELFF. Supplemented by reference TRBV30 and TRBJ2-2, the full variable domain reads SQTIHQWPATLVQPVGSPLSLECTVEGTSNPNLYWYRQAAGRGLQLLFYSVGIGQISSEVPQNLSASRPQDRQFILSSKKLLLSDSGFYLCAWTPIRILARGHRYGELFFGEGSRLTVL.